This TCR beta chain derives from a study of shared clonotypes between healthy human individuals. Regarding the study as a whole: Clonotype sharing among donors likely depends on sequencing depth. Exclusively blood specimens were collected; tissue repertoires likely differ.

Each cell subset's genomic DNA was divided evenly among several immunoSEQ plates. Libraries were prepared by immunoSEQ multiplex PCR; TCRdb keeps only in-frame clonotypes and omits some of them. This table has 900,000 to 1,200,000 clones, approximately 80% appearing once. Notes on this clone: Its target is not known.

Sequenced sample: memory CD4+ T cells from PBMCs. Sample subset: CD45RA-negative fraction. The TCR sequence derives from a man younger than 35 in good health. Some clones in this sample may be carry-over from other donors' samples.

The CDR3 here is CASSPGTSGRGETQYF. The CDR3 region has the DNA TGTGCCAGCAGTCCGGGGACTAGCGGGAGAGGGGAGACCCAGTACTTC. The chain links TRBV27 to TRBJ2-5; TRBD2 matches at 14 bases. V dropped 5 bases and J dropped 5; count of bases not matched to a gene: 7. Looked up from germline, CDR1 is MNHEY and CDR2 is SMNVEV (reference sequence). The CDR3 length is 16 residues.